This T cell receptor beta chain stems from a study of human T cells and chemical hapten exposure. Study details: The patch tests put 0.01% DPC on the skin of the upper back and were read 6 days later. Mostly female patients had alopecia areata, totalis or universalis.

Each CDR3 protein is one row after TCRdb ran MiXCR on the RACE reads. The sample consists of around 130,000 distinct CDR3 sequences, around 11% of them appearing once. This clonotype was observed at least ten times. Its antigen is still unknown. The CDR3 runs 17 residues. V dropped 1 base and J dropped 4; count of bases not matched to a gene: 7. The germline V gene encodes CDR1 LGHDT and CDR2 YNNKEL (reference sequence). This sample's time point: patch test 3, about 24 weeks after DPC sensitization. Treatment specified: therapeutic diphenylcyclopropenone sensitization with weekly scalp DPC. The donor pool consisted of alopecia patients aged 18 to 70 years, considered suitable for DPC. Study-wide points: TCRs exceeding a frequency of 1 in 1000 stayed unchanged under DPC sensitization.

The sample in question was whole blood, obtained in connection with sensitization to the hapten diphenylcyclopropenone (DPC). This receptor was identified in a woman aged 45-60 years with alopecia areata. Some clones in this sample may be carry-over from other donors' samples. The chain carries TRBV3-1 and TRBJ2-1, with TRBD1 identical over 10 bases. The CDR3 DNA reads TGTGCCAGCAGCCAAGTCTTTGGACAGGGGGGGTACAATGAGCAGTTCTTC. Translating it yields CASSQVFGQGGYNEQFF.